One and the same sample provided the 27 T cell receptor beta chains below, sequenced in a study of metastatic and nonmetastatic thyroid tumors (dated by TCRdb to 2020 to 2022). None of the patients had been given any treatment before thyroid surgery. To prepare the library, PCR was applied. The listed sequencing device is Illumina HiSeq 4000. TCRdb ran its own pipeline on the public reads, namely fastp trimming at Q25 and MiXCR clone calling, and kept in-frame beta chains. The sample records under 25,000 clones, over 20% of which are singletons. The ten largest make up about 8.1% of the sample. The specimen sequenced was adjacent normal tissue. The receptors were sampled from a female donor with papillary thyroid cancer or a benign thyroid nodule (not recorded which). Some clones in this sample may be carry-over from other donors' samples.

The genes are TRBV28 and TRBJ2-1, with D possibly matching TRBD2 (5 bases). This CDR3 region has 13 residues. The V gene lost 3 bases and the J gene lost 4 bases, with 7 bases spanning the gap. From germline, CDR1 is MDHEN and CDR2 SYDVKM. Here the CDR3 DNA reads TGTGCCAGCAGTTTTTCGGGGTACAATGAGCAGTTCTTC. It encodes CASSFSGYNEQFF.

This sequence joins TRBV6-2 or TRBV6-3 and TRBJ2-1, with D uncertain. The V gene's germline CDR1 is MNHEY and CDR2 SVGEGT. V was shortened by 2 bases and J by 7 bases, with 6 bases between the two germline ends. The CDR3 is 12 residues long. The CDR3 DNA follows: TGTGCCAGCAGTTACCCCGAGAATGAGCAGTTCTTC. Amino acid sequence: CASSYPENEQFF.

This clone was counted ten times or more. V usage is TRBV7-2 and J usage is TRBJ2-4; D is possibly TRBD1 (7 bases). This CDR3 comprises 13 residues. With 8 bases removed from V and 8 bases from J, the gap between germline ends came to 16 bases. CDR1 is SGHTA and CDR2 is FQGNSA in the germline V gene. The CDR3 bases are TGTGCCAGCGGACTACAGGGGTGGGACATTCAGTACTTC. Its translation is CASGLQGWDIQYF.

This clone was observed many times. The V and J genes are TRBV19 and TRBJ2-7; 10 nucleotides match TRBD1. Per the germline V gene, CDR1 is LNHDA and CDR2 is SQIVND (reference sequence). The CDR3 is 14 amino acids. The V and J ends lost 6 bases and 0 bases, in that order; junction bases with no gene match: 2. CDR3: CASSRTGGSYEQYF. CDR3 in DNA: TGTGCCAGTAGCCGGACAGGGGGCTCCTACGAGCAGTACTTC. Complete variable domain (other parts from reference TRBV19 and TRBJ2-7): DGGITQSPKYLFRKEGQNVTLSCEQNLNHDAMYWYRQDPGQGLRLIYYSQIVNDFQKGDIAEGYSVSREKKESFPLTVTSAQKNPTAFYLCASSRTGGSYEQYFGPGTRLTVT.

V usage is TRBV11-3 and J usage is TRBJ2-3; D is ambiguous. This CDR3 is 13 amino acids long. V was cut by 1 base and J by 2 bases, with 4 bases left in between. The germline gives CDR1 SGHNT, CDR2 YENEEA. CDR3 sequence reads: CASSLGATDTQYF. The CDR3 DNA sequence: TGTGCCAGCAGCTTAGGGGCCACAGATACGCAGTATTTT.

This clone came up a few times. The chain combines TRBV5-1 with TRBJ2-1; the match to TRBD2 covers 9 bases. This CDR3 has 17 residues. The V and J ends lost 4 bases and 7 bases, in that order; junction bases with no gene match: 15. Germline assignment: CDR1 SGHRS and CDR2 YFSETQ. The CDR3 DNA sequence: TGCGCCAGCAGCCCATCGGGACTAGCTAGGGGCGGGAATGAGCAGTTCTTC. Its translation: CASSPSGLARGGNEQFF. Looking up the rest from reference TRBV5-1 and TRBJ2-1 gives the full variable domain: KAGVTQTPRYLIKTRGQQVTLSCSPISGHRSVSWYQQTPGQGLQFLFEYFSETQRNKGNFPGRFSGRQFSNSRSEMNVSTLELGDSALYLCASSPSGLARGGNEQFFGPGTRLTVL.

This clone is medium-sized in the sample. V gene TRBV10-2 combines with J gene TRBJ1-5; D remains unclear. In germline, CDR1 is WSHSY, CDR2 SAAADI. The CDR3 sequence is 12 residues long. V was cut by 2 bases and J by 5 bases, with 4 bases left in between. The CDR3 protein is CASSEGDQPQHF. DNA of the CDR3: TGCGCCAGCAGTGAGGGGGATCAGCCCCAGCATTTT.

V and J are TRBV4-1 and TRBJ2-7; D unclear. CDR1 is MGHRA, CDR2 YSYEKL, per germline. The length of the CDR3 is 15 residues. Trimming pared 0 bases from V and 4 bases from J, leaving 13 bases between. CDR3 sequence: CASSQEARLSYEQYF. Written as DNA, the CDR3 is TGCGCCAGCAGCCAAGAGGCTAGGCTTTCATACGAGCAGTACTTC.

This rearrangement joins TRBV9 to TRBJ2-1; D unresolved. The CDR3 is made up of 13 amino acids. Germline loops: CDR1 SGDLS, CDR2 YYNGEE. V gave up 0 bases and J gave up 0 bases, with 1 base separating them. CDR3 DNA: TGTGCCAGCAGCGTAGGCTCCTACAATGAGCAGTTCTTC. Translation: CASSVGSYNEQFF.

This clone qualifies as medium-sized. V is TRBV7-3 and J is TRBJ1-6, with unresolved D. Germline V lookup: CDR1 SGHTA, CDR2 FQGTGA. Trimming stripped 4 bases from V and 11 bases from J, with 6 bases between. This CDR3 region has 11 residues. The CDR3 sequence is CASSSQPPLHF. DNA of the CDR3: TGTGCCAGCAGCTCTCAACCACCCCTCCACTTT.

This clone is medium-sized by share. This chain links TRBV7-3 with TRBJ1-1; D is unresolved. This CDR3 is 15 amino acids long. Germline values: CDR1 SGHTA, CDR2 FQGTGA. The V end lost 5 bases, the J end lost 7 bases, and 20 bases lay between the germline ends. The CDR3 DNA sequence: TGTGCCAGCAGCGTAGACATAAACCGAAAGCATGAAGCTTTCTTT. Protein product: CASSVDINRKHEAFF.

This clone was counted at least ten times. The genes are TRBV2 and TRBJ1-5; 8 bases are shared with TRBD1. The CDR3 has 18 amino acids. J was trimmed by 2 bases and V by 3 bases; bases with no gene match: 12. The germline CDR1 and CDR2 sequences are SNHLY and FYNNEI. The CDR3 spells CASSEPDRVMERNQPQHF. The CDR3 region has the DNA TGTGCCAGCAGTGAGCCGGACAGGGTGATGGAACGCAATCAGCCCCAGCATTTT. The complete variable domain, with remaining parts taken from reference TRBV2 and TRBJ1-5, reads EPEVTQTPSHQVTQMGQEVILRCVPISNHLYFYWYRQILGQKVEFLVSFYNNEISEKSEIFDDQFSVERPDGSNFTLKIRSTKLEDSAMYFCASSEPDRVMERNQPQHFGDGTRLSIL.

This chain uses TRBV20-1 with TRBJ2-2; D may be TRBD2 (6 bases). The CDR3 has 14 residues. Germline values: CDR1 DFQATT, CDR2 SNEGSKA (reference sequence). Between the trimmed V and J ends, which lost 4 bases and 10 bases, there was a span of 19 bases. CDR3 nucleotides: TGCAGTGCTATACATTCGGAGGGTGTCGAGGAGCTGTTTTTT. This translates into CSAIHSEGVEELFF.

This clone was seen ten or more times. V and J are TRBV9 and TRBJ2-3; D may correspond to TRBD1 or TRBD2 (5 bases each). The V gene's germline CDR1 is SGDLS and CDR2 YYNGEE. Trimming took 0 bases from V and 1 from J, leaving 12 bases between them. CDR3 length: 16 residues. CDR3: CASSVVGEWGTDTQYF. The CDR3 region has the DNA TGTGCCAGCAGCGTAGTGGGGGAGTGGGGCACAGATACGCAGTATTTT. Looking up the rest from reference TRBV9 and TRBJ2-3 gives the full variable domain: DSGVTQTPKHLITATGQRVTLRCSPRSGDLSVYWYQQSLDQGLQFLIQYYNGEERAKGNILERFSAQQFPDLHSELNLSSLELGDSALYFCASSVVGEWGTDTQYFGPGTRLTVL.

This clone is judged medium-sized. The chain employs TRBV27 and TRBJ2-2; D unclear. CDR1 is MNHEY, CDR2 SMNVEV, per germline (reference sequence). This CDR3 spans 15 amino acids. The V end lost 1 base, the J end lost 1 base, and 7 bases lay between the germline ends. The CDR3 region has the DNA TGTGCCAGCAGTTTATTCCGGCAGAACACCGGGGAGCTGTTTTTT. Amino acids: CASSLFRQNTGELFF.

This clone was recorded a few times. The chain carries TRBV2 and TRBJ2-1, with D perhaps matching TRBD2 (5 bases). V was shortened by 7 bases and J by 5 bases, with 15 bases between the two germline ends. The CDR3 contains 14 residues. Germline CDR1 SNHLY, CDR2 FYNNEI. The CDR3 nucleotides are TGTGCCAGCAAGGGAGTTTTACCCAACAATGAGCAGTTCTTC. It encodes CASKGVLPNNEQFF.

V usage is TRBV12-3 or TRBV12-4 and J usage is TRBJ1-2, with a tentative D call TRBD1 (5 bases). The CDR3 length is 19 residues. V lost 3 bases and J lost 3, with 26 bases in between. CDR3 coding DNA: TGTGCCAGCAGTTTTTGGCCCAGACAGCGGGGGGATACCGACTATGGCTACACCTTC. Amino acid sequence: CASSFWPRQRGDTDYGYTF.

The J gene is TRBJ2-7, the V gene TRBV6-2 or TRBV6-3, with TRBD2 matching 9 bases. CDR3 size: 16 residues. The V segment lost 0 bases and the J segment 3 bases; nucleotides outside the gene matches: 6. Germline V gene lookup returns CDR1 MNHEY and CDR2 SVGEGT. CDR3 residues: CASSYSWTSVDYEQYF. Written as DNA, the CDR3 is TGTGCCAGCAGTTACTCCTGGACTAGCGTGGACTACGAGCAGTACTTC.

A word on this clone: The junction does not match germline at one end; this may be a read error. Different DNA sequences within this sample yield the same CDR3. V gene TRBV11-2 combines with J gene TRBJ1-2, with 9 bases identical to TRBD1. Germline CDR1 and CDR2: SGHAT and FQNNGV. The CDR3 covers 14 residues. CDR3 in DNA: TGTGCCAGCAGCCCGGCTCCGGGACAGGGTGGCTACACCTTT. This encodes CASSPAPGQGGYTF.

With regard to this clone: This same CDR3 is encoded by further DNA sequences in the sample. This chain connects TRBV11-2 to TRBJ2-2, with 8 bases fitting TRBD2. V lost 5 bases to trimming and J lost 1 base; unmatched junction nucleotides: 9. Germline CDR1 is SGHAT and CDR2 is FQNNGV. This CDR3 comprises 17 residues. CDR3 sequence (DNA): TGTGCCAGCAGCCCCTTTCGGGGGGGCAGGAACACCGGGGAGCTGTTTTTT. Translated: CASSPFRGGRNTGELFF.

The sample holds a few counts of this clone. The chain combines TRBV5-1 with TRBJ1-1, with D uncertain. Looked up from germline, CDR1 is SGHRS and CDR2 is YFSETQ. This CDR3 has 13 amino acids. V lost 2 bases to trimming and J lost 1 base, with 6 bases between them. The CDR3, as DNA: TGCGCCAGCAGCTTCGATGGGAACACTGAAGCTTTCTTT. Encoded protein: CASSFDGNTEAFF.

V gene TRBV20-1 combines with J gene TRBJ1-5; D is unresolved. V lost 5 bases and J lost 2, with 16 bases in between. The CDR3 is 15 amino acids. Germline V gives CDR1 DFQATT, CDR2 SNEGSKA (reference sequence). CDR3 in DNA: TGCAGTGCTCCTCAGGCAGGCGGGGGCAATCAGCCCCAGCATTTT. This translates into CSAPQAGGGNQPQHF.

The chain combines TRBV19 with TRBJ1-6, with D unresolved. Germline CDR1 and CDR2: LNHDA and SQIVND (reference sequence). V lost 3 bases, J lost 7 bases, and 10 bases lay in between. The CDR3 loop spans 14 amino acids. DNA of the CDR3: TGTGCCAGTAGTATGAGCCTAAACAATTCACCCCTCCACTTT. Residues: CASSMSLNNSPLHF.

This clone counts as medium-sized. V gene TRBV6-1 combines with J gene TRBJ1-5; D gene uncertain. Deletions cut 2 bases from V and 2 bases from J, with 7 bases between. The CDR3 contains 14 residues. The V gene's germline CDR1 is MNHNS and CDR2 SASEGT. The CDR3 loop reads CASSEFQGNQPQHF. CDR3 sequence (DNA): TGTGCCAGCAGTGAATTTCAAGGCAATCAGCCCCAGCATTTT.

This clone has only a few counts. V is TRBV6-9 and J is TRBJ1-5; D is unclear. Trimming removed 1 base from V and 10 bases from J, with 14 bases in between. The germline CDR1 and CDR2 sequences are MNHGY and SVAAGI. The CDR3 runs 14 residues. CDR3 protein: CASSYFTRAGPQHF. The CDR3 region has the DNA TGTGCCAGCAGTTATTTCACACGGGCTGGTCCCCAGCATTTT.

This clone qualifies as medium-sized. This chain links TRBV11-3 with TRBJ2-1; perhaps TRBD2 as D (6 bases). Trimming removed 1 base at V and 4 bases at J, with 11 bases between. In germline, CDR1 is SGHNT, CDR2 YENEEA. The CDR3 totals 15 residues. CDR3 DNA: TGTGCCAGCAGCTTAGGTCTAGCGCGTTACAATGAGCAGTTCTTC. Residues: CASSLGLARYNEQFF.

This clone has ten or more counts. The V and J genes are TRBV6-1 and TRBJ2-2; 8 nucleotides match TRBD2. Germline V gives CDR1 MNHNS, CDR2 SASEGT. The CDR3 contains 15 residues. The J segment lost 6 bases and the V segment lost 7 bases, leaving 10 bases of the junction unmatched. CDR3 nucleotide sequence: TGTGCCAGCACAACTAGCGGCGCCATGGCCGGGGAGCTGTTTTTT. Its translation: CASTTSGAMAGELFF.